This T cell receptor beta chain appears in the sequencing data of a study of memory CD8 T cells in hepatitis C reinfection. The sample's time point: pre-reinfection, 55 to 20 weeks before reinfection detection. Sorted cells were sequenced directly ex vivo without any in vitro expansion. CDR1 and CDR2 (germline): LGHNA, YSLEER. The CDR3 has 15 amino acids. The trim removed 4 bases at V and 4 bases at J, leaving 8 bases unmatched. Profiling relied on immunoSEQ multiplex PCR, and the TCRdb table lists in-frame clones only, not all of them. The table has tens of thousands of clones, about nine tenths seen once; the top ten hold over 0.95%.

The chain combines TRBV4-3 with TRBJ2-5; TRBD2 agrees at 8 bases. The sample taken for sequencing was naive CD8+ T cells sorted from blood. The TCR was taken from a man aged 18-30 years with hepatitis C virus infection. CDR3 amino acids: CASSPEAGGRETQYF. The CDR3, as DNA: TGCGCCAGCAGCCCCGAGGCGGGGGGCCGAGAGACCCAGTACTTC.